One T cell receptor beta chain is described in this entry. The use of a sample-barcoded 5' primer and a J-beta primer mix characterized a second PCR of about 7 to 12 cycles. TCRdb reanalysed the 5' RACE reads using MiXCR and keeps one entry per CDR3 protein. The sample lists about 640,000 distinct CDR3 sequences; around 41% were seen once. The data derive from a study of blood T cells in healthy people across ages. Germline V CDR1 and CDR2: SQVTM, ANQGSEA. The CDR3 length is 18 residues. Sequences were obtained from blood. This receptor was taken from a man older than 75 in good health. The chain couples TRBV29-1 to TRBJ2-7; 15 bases are shared with TRBD2. CDR3 in amino acids: CRRGGWTSGGAWNSEQYF. CDR3 in DNA: TGCAGGCGAGGGGGGTGGACTAGCGGGGGGGCATGGAACAGCGAGCAGTACTTC.